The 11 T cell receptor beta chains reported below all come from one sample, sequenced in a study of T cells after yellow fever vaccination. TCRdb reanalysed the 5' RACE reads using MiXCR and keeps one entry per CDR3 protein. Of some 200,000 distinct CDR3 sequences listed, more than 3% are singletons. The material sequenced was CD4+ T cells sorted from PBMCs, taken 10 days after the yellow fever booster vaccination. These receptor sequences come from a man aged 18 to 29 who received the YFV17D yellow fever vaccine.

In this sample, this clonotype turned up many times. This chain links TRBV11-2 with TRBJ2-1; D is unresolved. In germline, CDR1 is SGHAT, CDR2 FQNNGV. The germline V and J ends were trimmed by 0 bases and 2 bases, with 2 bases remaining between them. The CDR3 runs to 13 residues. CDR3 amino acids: CASSLDAYNEQFF. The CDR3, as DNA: TGTGCCAGCAGCTTAGATGCCTACAATGAGCAGTTCTTC.

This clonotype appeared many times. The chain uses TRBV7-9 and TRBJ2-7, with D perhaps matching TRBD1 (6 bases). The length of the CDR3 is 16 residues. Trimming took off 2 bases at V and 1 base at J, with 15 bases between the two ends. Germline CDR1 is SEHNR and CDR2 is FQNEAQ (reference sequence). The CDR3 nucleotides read TGTGCCAGCAGCTTAAGAGGGCCAGGGGATTCCTACGAGCAGTACTTC. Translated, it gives CASSLRGPGDSYEQYF.

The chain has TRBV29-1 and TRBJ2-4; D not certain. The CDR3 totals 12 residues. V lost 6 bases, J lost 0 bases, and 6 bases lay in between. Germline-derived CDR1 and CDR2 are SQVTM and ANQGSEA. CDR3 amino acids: CSVGLAKNIQYF. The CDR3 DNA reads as TGCAGCGTGGGCCTAGCCAAAAACATTCAGTACTTC.

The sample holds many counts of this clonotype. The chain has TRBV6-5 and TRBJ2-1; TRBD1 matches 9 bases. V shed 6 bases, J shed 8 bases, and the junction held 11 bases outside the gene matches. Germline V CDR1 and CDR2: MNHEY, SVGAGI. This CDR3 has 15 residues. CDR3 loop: CASRLQGALGDEQFF. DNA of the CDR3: TGTGCCAGCAGACTACAGGGGGCGCTGGGCGATGAGCAGTTCTTC.

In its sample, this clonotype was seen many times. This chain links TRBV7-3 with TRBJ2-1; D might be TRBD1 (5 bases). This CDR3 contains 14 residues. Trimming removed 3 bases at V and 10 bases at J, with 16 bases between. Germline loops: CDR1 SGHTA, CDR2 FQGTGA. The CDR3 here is CASSFQGRSPEQFF. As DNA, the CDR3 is TGTGCCAGCAGCTTCCAGGGTAGATCCCCGGAGCAGTTCTTC.

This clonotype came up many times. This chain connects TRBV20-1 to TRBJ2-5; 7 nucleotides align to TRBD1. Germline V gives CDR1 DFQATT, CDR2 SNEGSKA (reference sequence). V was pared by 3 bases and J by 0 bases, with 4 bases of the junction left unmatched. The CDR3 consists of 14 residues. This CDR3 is CSARPGTDQETQYF. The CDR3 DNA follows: TGCAGTGCTAGGCCCGGGACAGACCAAGAGACCCAGTACTTC.

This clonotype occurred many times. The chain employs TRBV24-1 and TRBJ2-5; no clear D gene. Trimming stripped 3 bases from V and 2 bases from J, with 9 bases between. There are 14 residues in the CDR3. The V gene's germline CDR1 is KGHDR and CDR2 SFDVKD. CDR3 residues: CATSDTSIQETQYF. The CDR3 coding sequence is TGTGCCACCAGTGATACATCCATACAAGAGACCCAGTACTTC.

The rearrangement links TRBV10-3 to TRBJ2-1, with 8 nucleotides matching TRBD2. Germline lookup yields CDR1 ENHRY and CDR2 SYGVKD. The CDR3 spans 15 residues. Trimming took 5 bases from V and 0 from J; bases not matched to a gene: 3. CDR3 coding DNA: TGTGCCATCAGTCCCAGCGGGAGCTCCTACAATGAGCAGTTCTTC. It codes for CAISPSGSSYNEQFF.

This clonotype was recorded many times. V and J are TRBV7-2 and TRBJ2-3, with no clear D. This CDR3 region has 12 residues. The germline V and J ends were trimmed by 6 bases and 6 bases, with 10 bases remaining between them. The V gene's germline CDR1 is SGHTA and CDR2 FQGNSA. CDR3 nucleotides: TGTGCCAGCAGGAGGCAGGAGGATACGCAGTATTTT. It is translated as CASRRQEDTQYF.

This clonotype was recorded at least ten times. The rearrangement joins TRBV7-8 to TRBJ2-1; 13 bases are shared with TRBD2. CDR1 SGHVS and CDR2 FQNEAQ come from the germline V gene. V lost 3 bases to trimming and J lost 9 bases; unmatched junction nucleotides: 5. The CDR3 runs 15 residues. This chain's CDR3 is CASSFRLAGGGEQFF. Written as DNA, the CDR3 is TGTGCCAGCAGCTTCCGACTAGCGGGGGGTGGTGAGCAGTTCTTC.

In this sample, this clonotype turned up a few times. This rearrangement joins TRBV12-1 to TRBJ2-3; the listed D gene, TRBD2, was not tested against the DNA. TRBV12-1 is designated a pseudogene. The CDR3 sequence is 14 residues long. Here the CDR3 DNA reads TGTGCCAGAGGCGGGGGGCCCCTCACAGATACGCAGTATTTT. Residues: CARGGGPLTDTQYF.